The present T cell receptor (beta chain) was sequenced within a study of blood T cells in healthy people across ages. Study results and caveats: Both naive CD4+ cell counts and diversity were greater in long-lived donors than in aged donors. Older age went with lower TCR beta diversity per million T cells, in a roughly linear way.

In this sample, this clonotype turned up a few times. Its antigen is as yet unknown. One end of the junction does not line up with germline, which may come from a read error. There are 12 residues in the CDR3. Germline V lookup: CDR1 SQVTM, CDR2 ANQGSEA. The use of a sample-barcoded 5' primer and a J-beta primer mix characterized a second PCR of roughly 6 to 11 cycles. Every single cDNA molecule received a tag from a template-switch adaptor with 12 random nucleotides. TCRdb reanalysed the 5' RACE reads using MiXCR and keeps one entry per CDR3 protein. Found here are around 2 million distinct CDR3 sequences, more than 35% of them singletons; the top ten hold 20% to 25%.

This TCR came from a human donor in good health. The chain combines TRBV29-1 with TRBJ2-7, with 7 bases fitting TRBD1. Source material: blood. This chain's CDR3 is CSVKDRDYEQYF. The DNA for the CDR3 is TGCAGCGTTAAAGACAGGGACTACGAGCAGTACTTC.